These T cell receptor beta chains were read from a single sample in a study of cytomegalovirus exposure and HLA in healthy donors. Sequencing used immunoSEQ multiplex PCR; TCRdb keeps in-frame clones, though not all of them. The table shows roughly 87,000 clones, with about 77% occurring only once. Material for sequencing was PBMCs. These receptors all stem from a man aged 55-75 years in good health and CMV-seronegative. Each CDR3 is given with its conserved first and last residue. D genes are given only for firm matches. The listing skips clone size in some rows; elsewhere it reads once, few, many or a size class.

>16|.|TRBD2|TRBJ2-1|TRBV9
CASSAGRAGGYNEQFF
TGTGCCAGCAGCGCGGGGCGGGCGGGGGGGTACAATGAGCAGTTCTTC
>13|.|TRBD1|TRBJ1-5|TRBV6-5
CATSGQLNQPQHF
TGTGCCACCTCGGGACAGCTAAATCAGCCCCAGCATTTT
>16|.|.|TRBJ2-1|TRBV5-1
CASSLGSGQSYNEQFF
TGCGCCAGCAGCTTGGGGAGCGGACAGAGCTACAATGAGCAGTTCTTC
>13|once|.|TRBJ1-1|TRBV6-5
CASRFLLGPEAFF
TGTGCCAGCAGATTCCTGCTGGGCCCTGAAGCTTTCTTT
>13|.|.|TRBJ2-7|TRBV14
CASSRRGSYEQYF
TGTGCCAGCAGCCGGCGGGGTTCCTACGAGCAGTACTTC
>12|.|.|TRBJ1-2|TRBV7-9
CASSFTGDGYTF
TGTGCCAGCAGCTTTACCGGTGATGGCTACACCTTC
>14|.|TRBD1|TRBJ2-3|TRBV5-1
CASSSTGGTDTQYF
TGCGCCAGCAGCTCGACAGGGGGGACAGATACGCAGTATTTT
>13|.|.|TRBJ1-4|TRBV6-1
CAGRGQSDEKLFF
TGTGCCGGCAGGGGACAATCGGATGAAAAACTGTTTTTT
>14|.|TRBD1|TRBJ1-2|TRBV29-1
CSVVATGGFGGYTF
TGCAGCGTTGTAGCGACAGGGGGCTTCGGTGGCTACACCTTC
>15|few|TRBD1|TRBJ2-7|TRBV7-7
CASSPGTGGSYEQYF
TGTGCTAGCAGCCCAGGGACAGGGGGCTCCTACGAGCAGTACTTC
>15|.|.|TRBJ2-7|TRBV6-5
CASSYPRQGKNEQYF
TGTGCCAGCAGTTACCCAAGGCAGGGAAAGAACGAGCAGTACTTC
>13|.|.|TRBJ1-1|TRBV7-6
CASSIGRNTEAFF
TGTGCCAGCAGCATCGGGAGGAACACTGAAGCTTTCTTT
>16|.|TRBD1|TRBJ1-5|TRBV27
CASSFSPGQGKQPQHF
TGTGCCAGCAGTTTCTCCCCTGGACAGGGAAAACAGCCCCAGCATTTT
>15|.|.|TRBJ1-2|TRBV2
CASSEERGGNYGYTF
TGTGCCAGCAGTGAAGAGCGGGGGGGGAACTATGGCTACACCTTC
>13|.|TRBD1|TRBJ2-1|TRBV13
CAAHGTGTPEQFF
TGTGCCGCCCACGGGACAGGGACCCCTGAGCAGTTCTTC
>13|.|TRBD2|TRBJ2-7|TRBV2
CASSAGTSWEQYF
TGTGCCAGCAGCGCCGGGACTAGCTGGGAGCAGTACTTC
>15|.|TRBD1|TRBJ1-1|TRBV5-1
CASSRRTGEATEAFF
TGCGCCAGCAGCCGGCGGACAGGGGAGGCCACTGAAGCTTTCTTT
>15|.|.|TRBJ2-1|TRBV30
CAWSPGSSSYNEQFF
TGTGCCTGGAGTCCCGGCTCTAGCTCCTACAATGAGCAGTTCTTC
>15|.|.|TRBJ1-2|TRBV4-2
CASSQDGGALYGYTF
TGTGCCAGCAGCCAAGATGGGGGCGCTTTATATGGCTACACCTTC
>16|.|TRBD2|TRBJ2-7|TRBV5-6
CASSFPRLAGGAEQYF
TGTGCCAGCAGCTTCCCTAGACTAGCGGGGGGCGCCGAGCAGTACTTC
>14|.|TRBD2|TRBJ2-3|TRBV7-3
CASSAGVSEDTQYF
TGTGCCAGCAGCGCGGGGGTCTCGGAAGATACGCAGTATTTT
>15|.|TRBD1|TRBJ2-7|TRBV6-1
CASSENTGARGEQYF
TGTGCCAGCAGTGAAAACACAGGGGCCCGGGGTGAGCAGTACTTC
>13|.|.|TRBJ1-1|TRBV11-3
CASSLEEYTEAFF
TGTGCCAGCAGCTTGGAGGAGTACACTGAAGCTTTCTTT
>13|.|.|TRBJ1-1|TRBV19
CASSIGGEAEAFF
TGTGCCAGTAGTATTGGGGGGGAGGCTGAAGCTTTCTTT
>13|.|TRBD1|TRBJ1-1|TRBV10-3
CATNRQGSTEAFF
TGTGCCACGAATCGACAGGGGAGCACTGAAGCTTTCTTT
>16|.|.|TRBJ2-3|TRBV2
CASSDEANPSTDTQYF
TGTGCCAGCAGTGATGAAGCTAACCCTAGCACAGATACGCAGTATTTT
>17|.|.|TRBJ2-1|TRBV12-5
CASGLVRQGGTYNEQFF
TGTGCTAGTGGTTTGGTACGTCAGGGGGGTACCTACAATGAGCAGTTCTTC
>17|.|TRBD2|TRBJ2-3|TRBV12-5
CASGLVAGGPRTDTQYF
TGTGCTAGTGGTTTGGTAGCGGGGGGGCCGAGGACAGATACGCAGTATTTT
>14|.|.|TRBJ2-5|TRBV14
CASSLRGPSRTQYF
TGTGCCAGCAGCCTCAGGGGCCCCTCGAGGACCCAGTACTTC
>15|.|TRBD2|TRBJ2-1|TRBV7-9
CSSSFVGGGAIEQFF
TGTTCCAGCAGCTTTGTGGGCGGGGGGGCAATTGAGCAGTTCTTC
>13|.|TRBD2|TRBJ2-7|TRBV11-3
CASSKREGYEQYF
TGTGCCAGCAGCAAAAGGGAGGGCTACGAGCAGTACTTC
>13|.|.|TRBJ1-2|TRBV6-5
CASSPDPGHGYTF
TGTGCCAGCAGCCCGGACCCAGGGCATGGCTACACCTTC
>19|.|.|TRBJ2-7|TRBV11-1
CASSLEWSIGGASIYEQYF
TGTGCCAGCAGCTTAGAATGGTCCATCGGAGGAGCGTCAATTTACGAGCAGTACTTC
>16|.|.|TRBJ1-3|TRBV30
CAWALAGVTTRNTIYF
TGTGCCTGGGCTCTGGCAGGGGTTACCACCCGGAACACCATATATTTT
>11|.|.|TRBJ2-5|TRBV19
CASSFLGGQYF
TGTGCCAGTAGTTTCCTGGGCGGGCAGTACTTC
>13|.|TRBD1|TRBJ1-1|TRBV25-1
CASRGQGNTEAFF
TGTGCCAGCAGGGGACAGGGGAACACTGAAGCTTTCTTT
>14|.|.|TRBJ2-7|TRBV7-9
CASSFDRSSYEQYF
TGTGCCAGCAGCTTCGACAGAAGCTCCTACGAGCAGTACTTC
>15|.|TRBD1|TRBJ2-7|TRBV5-1
CASSSTDRSYDEQYF
TGCGCCAGCAGCTCAACGGACAGGTCGTATGACGAGCAGTACTTC
>14|.|TRBD2|TRBJ2-3|TRBV10-3
CATWTSGRADTQYF
TGTGCCACCTGGACTAGCGGCCGGGCAGATACGCAGTATTTT
>16|.|.|TRBJ1-3|TRBV9
CASSANVQGPGNTIYF
TGTGCCAGCAGCGCCAACGTACAGGGTCCCGGAAACACCATATATTTT
>15|.|TRBD1|TRBJ2-5|TRBV5-1
CASSLGQAGRETQYF
TGCGCCAGCAGCCTCGGACAGGCCGGACGGGAGACCCAGTACTTC
>15|.|.|TRBJ2-7|TRBV6-6
CASSSTGRSTYEQYF
TGTGCCAGCAGTTCAACAGGGCGTTCAACCTACGAGCAGTACTTC
>17|once|TRBD2|TRBJ2-2|TRBV5-1
CASSGTAGAANTGELFF
TGCGCCAGCAGCGGTACAGCGGGGGCTGCAAACACCGGGGAGCTGTTTTTT
>16|.|.|TRBJ1-2|TRBV5-6
CASSVGGGHPNFGYTF
TGTGCCAGCAGCGTGGGGGGGGGACACCCTAACTTTGGCTACACCTTC
>14|.|.|TRBJ2-6|TRBV7-6
CASSPGAGANVLTF
TGTGCCAGCAGCCCGGGGGCTGGGGCCAACGTCCTGACTTTC